The rows below give T cell receptor beta chains drawn from one sample of a study of breast tumors, draining lymph nodes, adjacent tissues. A single record per CDR3 protein comes from TCRdb applying MiXCR to the multiplex PCR reads. Among about 230,000 distinct CDR3 sequences listed, approximately 31% were seen once. Specimen: axillary lymph node tissue. All receptors derive from a female donor with breast cancer. Some clones in this sample may be carry-over from other donors' samples. The CDR3 runs from the conserved cysteine through the conserved F or W. D genes are given only for firm matches. Expanded clones get a size class; other rows say once, few or many, or leave the size out.

v_call: TRBV24-1
d_call: TRBD1
clone_size: -
j_call: TRBJ1-2
cdr3_aa: CATSPGQGASGYTF
cdr3_nt: TGTGCCACCAGCCCGGGACAGGGGGCGTCGGGCTACACCTTC

v_call: TRBV20-1
d_call: -
clone_size: many
j_call: TRBJ2-7
cdr3_aa: CSVTDITYEQYF
cdr3_nt: TGCAGTGTTACGGACATAACCTACGAGCAGTACTTC

v_call: TRBV6-6
d_call: TRBD1
clone_size: many
j_call: TRBJ1-6
cdr3_aa: CASSQDRGRLNSPLHF
cdr3_nt: TGTGCCAGCAGTCAGGACAGGGGCAGATTAAATTCACCCCTCCACTTT

v_call: TRBV30
d_call: TRBD1
clone_size: -
j_call: TRBJ1-1
cdr3_aa: CAWTTGLNTEAFF
cdr3_nt: TGTGCCTGGACGACAGGGCTGAACACTGAAGCTTTCTTT

v_call: TRBV20-1
d_call: -
clone_size: -
j_call: TRBJ1-4
cdr3_aa: CSATRTTNEKLFF
cdr3_nt: TGCAGTGCTACCAGAACAACTAATGAAAAACTGTTTTTT

v_call: TRBV6-1
d_call: -
clone_size: many
j_call: TRBJ2-7
cdr3_aa: CASSANRVRYEQYF
cdr3_nt: TGTGCCAGCAGTGCGAACAGGGTTCGTTACGAGCAGTACTTC

v_call: TRBV6-2/TRBV6-3
d_call: TRBD1
clone_size: -
j_call: TRBJ2-1
cdr3_aa: CASSYAGTAVYNEQFF
cdr3_nt: TGTGCCAGCAGTTACGCCGGGACAGCAGTTTACAATGAGCAGTTCTTC

v_call: TRBV6-6
d_call: TRBD2
clone_size: many
j_call: TRBJ2-2
cdr3_aa: CASSYPGGGRNTGELFF
cdr3_nt: TGTGCCAGCAGTTACCCCGGGGGGGGACGGAACACCGGGGAGCTGTTTTTT

v_call: TRBV7-9
d_call: -
clone_size: -
j_call: TRBJ1-5
cdr3_aa: CASSLAWAVTDTQHF
cdr3_nt: TGTGCCAGCAGCTTAGCGTGGGCAGTGACGGATACGCAGCATTTT

v_call: TRBV7-2
d_call: TRBD2
clone_size: many
j_call: TRBJ2-5
cdr3_aa: CASSPNGLAGAAYF
cdr3_nt: TGTGCCAGCAGCCCTAATGGACTAGCGGGAGCGGCGTACTTC

v_call: TRBV20-1
d_call: -
clone_size: -
j_call: TRBJ1-2
cdr3_aa: CSARVVGITAGYGYTF
cdr3_nt: TGCAGTGCTAGAGTGGTGGGGATTACGGCCGGCTATGGCTACACCTTC

v_call: TRBV18
d_call: TRBD1
clone_size: many
j_call: TRBJ1-2
cdr3_aa: CASSPQGAGAGYTF
cdr3_nt: TGTGCCAGCTCACCACAGGGGGCGGGAGCTGGCTACACCTTC

v_call: TRBV7-3
d_call: -
clone_size: many
j_call: TRBJ2-1
cdr3_aa: CASSPGLNNEQFF
cdr3_nt: TGTGCCAGCAGCCCGGGACTTAACAATGAGCAGTTCTTC

v_call: TRBV5-1
d_call: -
clone_size: -
j_call: TRBJ2-5
cdr3_aa: CASSLTQYF
cdr3_nt: TGCGCCAGCAGCTTGACCCAGTACTTC

v_call: TRBV9
d_call: -
clone_size: -
j_call: TRBJ1-5
cdr3_aa: CASSVRENTQHF
cdr3_nt: TGTGCCAGCAGCGTACGGGAAAACACCCAGCATTTT

v_call: TRBV7-2
d_call: -
clone_size: -
j_call: TRBJ2-5
cdr3_aa: CASSLLGSRGLGEPQYF
cdr3_nt: TGTGCCAGCAGCTTATTGGGATCTCGGGGCCTTGGTGAGCCCCAGTACTTC

v_call: TRBV7-3
d_call: TRBD2
clone_size: once
j_call: TRBJ2-7
cdr3_aa: CASSLGLAGGVAENEQYF
cdr3_nt: TGTGCCAGCAGCTTAGGACTAGCGGGAGGGGTGGCAGAAAACGAGCAGTACTTC

v_call: TRBV27
d_call: TRBD2
clone_size: few
j_call: TRBJ2-7
cdr3_aa: CASSLGGDEQYF
cdr3_nt: TGTGCCAGCAGTTTAGGGGGGGACGAGCAGTACTTC

v_call: TRBV4-1
d_call: -
clone_size: many
j_call: TRBJ2-7
cdr3_aa: CASSQEGRREQYF
cdr3_nt: TGCGCCAGCAGCCAAGAAGGGCGCCGCGAGCAGTACTTC

v_call: TRBV9
d_call: -
clone_size: -
j_call: TRBJ1-6
cdr3_aa: CASSVEVRSNSPPHF
cdr3_nt: TGTGCCAGCAGCGTAGAGGTCAGATCCAATTCACCCCCCCACTTT

v_call: TRBV28
d_call: TRBD1
clone_size: many
j_call: TRBJ1-6
cdr3_aa: CASRLSGGGGNSPLHF
cdr3_nt: TGTGCCAGCAGGTTATCAGGGGGCGGAGGGAATTCACCCCTCCACTTT

v_call: TRBV19
d_call: -
clone_size: many
j_call: TRBJ2-6
cdr3_aa: CASSIGNSGANVLTF
cdr3_nt: TGTGCCAGTAGTATAGGGAACTCTGGGGCCAACGTCCTGACTTTC

v_call: TRBV7-3
d_call: -
clone_size: -
j_call: TRBJ2-3
cdr3_aa: CASSPQGGHTDTQYF
cdr3_nt: TGTGCCAGCAGCCCCCAGGGGGGGCACACAGATACGCAGTATTTT

v_call: TRBV2
d_call: -
clone_size: many
j_call: TRBJ2-1
cdr3_aa: CASSEVRGGGNEQFF
cdr3_nt: TGTGCCAGCAGTGAAGTCAGGGGTGGGGGCAATGAGCAGTTCTTC

v_call: TRBV19
d_call: -
clone_size: many
j_call: TRBJ1-5
cdr3_aa: CASSIGGNQPQHF
cdr3_nt: TGTGCCAGTAGTATAGGGGGTAATCAGCCCCAGCATTTT

v_call: TRBV7-9
d_call: -
clone_size: many
j_call: TRBJ2-1
cdr3_aa: CASSLNGPNDEQFF
cdr3_nt: TGTGCCAGCAGCTTAAACGGCCCGAACGATGAGCAGTTCTTC

v_call: TRBV4-1
d_call: -
clone_size: many
j_call: TRBJ2-3
cdr3_aa: CASSWDSSTDTQYF
cdr3_nt: TGCGCCAGCAGCTGGGACTCTAGCACAGATACGCAGTATTTT